These 7 T cell receptor beta chains were all obtained from the same sample, sequenced in a study of T cells after posttransplantation cyclophosphamide. Here immunoSEQ multiplex PCR was the method, and the copy in TCRdb shows in-frame clones only, minus some. There are 40,000 to 60,000 clones in the sample, none observed a single time. Sample: PBMCs. All receptors derive from a man in his forties in good health, CMV-negative, and a related stem cell transplant donor.

This clone occurred many times. This chain connects TRBV28 to TRBJ2-3; 8 positions match TRBD2. Germline trimming cut 2 bases from V and 5 bases from J; bases unmatched to any gene: 9. Germline loops: CDR1 MDHEN, CDR2 SYDVKM. There are 16 residues in the CDR3. The CDR3 loop is CASSLKTGRAGDTQYF. The CDR3 DNA follows: TGTGCCAGCAGTTTAAAAACCGGGAGGGCCGGAGATACGCAGTATTTT.

This clone was picked up many times. The chain links TRBV19 to TRBJ2-3; TRBD2 matches at 10 bases. Germline loops: CDR1 LNHDA, CDR2 SQIVND (reference sequence). Trimming took 5 bases from V and 0 from J; bases not matched to a gene: 5. The CDR3 sequence is 16 residues long. CDR3 bases: TGTGCCAGTAGTGACCTAGCGGGGGATAGCACAGATACGCAGTATTTT. As protein: CASSDLAGDSTDTQYF.

This clone was observed many times. The chain recombines TRBV18 with TRBJ2-7; a possible D gene is TRBD2 (5 bases). Germline CDR1 and CDR2: KGHSH and LQKENI. There are 12 residues in the CDR3. Trimming took 4 bases from V and 2 from J, leaving 6 bases between them. CDR3 nucleotides: TGTGCCAGCTCACAACTAGCCTACGAGCAGTACTTC. As protein: CASSQLAYEQYF.

This clone was seen at least ten times. The rearrangement joins TRBV5-5 to TRBJ2-5; D is perhaps TRBD1 (5 bases). The CDR3 has 13 amino acids. Germline lookup yields CDR1 SGHKS and CDR2 YYEKEE (reference sequence). The V and J ends lost 4 bases and 9 bases respectively, with 16 bases between them. This chain's CDR3 is CASSTTEKGPQYF. The DNA for the CDR3 is TGTGCCAGCAGCACGACAGAGAAGGGGCCCCAGTACTTC.

This clone was found a few times. The chain carries TRBV18 and TRBJ2-5, with D perhaps TRBD2 (6 bases). The J call could be wrong; TRBJ2-7 is a better fit for the DNA end. Germline assignment: CDR1 KGHSH and CDR2 LQKENI. The CDR3 length is 14 residues. Written as DNA, the CDR3 is TGTGCCAGCTCACCATTGCGGGGCTCCTACGAGCAGTACTTC. Protein: CASSPLRGSYEQYF.

This clone was observed at least ten times. The J gene is TRBJ2-7, the V gene TRBV7-9; 10 bases map to TRBD1. The V gene's germline CDR1 is SEHNR and CDR2 FQNEAQ (reference sequence). The V segment lost 6 bases and the J segment 5 bases; nucleotides outside the gene matches: 13. CDR3 size: 16 residues. CDR3 sequence (DNA): TGTGCCAGCAGACCCCCCTTTGGGACAGGGGTGAACGAGCAGTACTTC. Its protein product is CASRPPFGTGVNEQYF.

This clone was observed many times. V gene TRBV4-1 combines with J gene TRBJ2-7; TRBD1 aligns across 11 bases. The junction had 4 bases not matched to a gene; V was cut back by 4 bases and J by 5 bases. This CDR3 spans 14 amino acids. Germline loops: CDR1 MGHRA, CDR2 YSYEKL. This CDR3 reads CASSPRTGGNEQYF. The DNA of the CDR3 is TGCGCCAGCAGCCCCAGGACAGGGGGCAACGAGCAGTACTTC.